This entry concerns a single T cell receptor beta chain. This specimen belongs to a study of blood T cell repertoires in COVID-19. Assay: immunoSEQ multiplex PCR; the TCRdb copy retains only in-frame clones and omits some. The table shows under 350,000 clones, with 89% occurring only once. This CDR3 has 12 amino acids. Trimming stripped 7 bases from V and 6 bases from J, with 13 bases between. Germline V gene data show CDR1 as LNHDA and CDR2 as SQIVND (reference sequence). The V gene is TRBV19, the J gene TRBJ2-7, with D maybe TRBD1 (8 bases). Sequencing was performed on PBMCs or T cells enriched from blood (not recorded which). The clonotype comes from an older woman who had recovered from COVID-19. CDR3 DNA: TGTGCCAGTAATACAGGGGGGGGCGAGCAGTACTTC. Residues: CASNTGGGEQYF.